The T cell receptor beta chain described here comes from a study of OX40 agonist ivuxolimab in advanced cancers. About the study: Dose-escalation patients' cancers were hepatocellular carcinoma, melanoma, renal cell or head and neck cancer. Partial responses were recorded for three patients, including one with hepatocellular carcinoma and two with cutaneous melanoma.

Autoimmune disease history or systemic immunosuppression led to patients being barred. Notes on the study in general: CD4+ T cells averaged fewer expanded clones than CD8+ T cells.

Clones were sequenced by immunoSEQ multiplex PCR, and TCRdb holds only the in-frame ones, with some missing. The profile shows roughly 40,000 clones, 88% of them singletons. Comments on this clone: What it recognizes is unknown.

The length of the CDR3 is 14 residues. Germline assignment: CDR1 SGHVS and CDR2 FQNEAQ. The V gene lost 2 bases and the J gene lost 2 bases, with 10 bases spanning the gap. The clonotype originates from an adult with an advanced solid tumor such as melanoma, head and neck, liver or kidney cancer. This chain joins TRBV7-8 and TRBJ2-7, with no clear D. The source material was CD4+ or CD8+ T cells sorted from blood, sampled in a trial of the OX40 agonist ivuxolimab. The CDR3 DNA sequence: TGTGCCAGCAGCTTACGTGGTACAGCCTACGAGCAGTACTTC. It codes for CASSLRGTAYEQYF.